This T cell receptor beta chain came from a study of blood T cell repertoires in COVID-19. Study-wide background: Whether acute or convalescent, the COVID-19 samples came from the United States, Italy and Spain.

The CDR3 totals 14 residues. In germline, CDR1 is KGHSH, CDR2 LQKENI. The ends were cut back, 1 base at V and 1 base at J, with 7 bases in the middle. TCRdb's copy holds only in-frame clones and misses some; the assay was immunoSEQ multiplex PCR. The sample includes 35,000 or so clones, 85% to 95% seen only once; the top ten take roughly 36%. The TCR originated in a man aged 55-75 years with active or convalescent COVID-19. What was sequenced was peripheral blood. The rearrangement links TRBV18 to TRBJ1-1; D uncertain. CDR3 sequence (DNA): TGTGCCAGCTCACCACAAGCCCAGAACACTGAAGCTTTCTTT. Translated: CASSPQAQNTEAFF.